This T cell receptor (beta chain) was sequenced for a study of shared clonotypes between healthy human individuals (TCRdb year 2020). Some background on the complete study: The cohort comprised a couple of women and a few men aged 18 to 49 years. For each donor, CD4 naive and CD4 memory were each run on three plates, CD8 naive on two plates, and CD8 memory on one plate. To estimate repertoire size and how much clonotype sharing occurs between individuals, the study deeply sequenced the blood TCR repertoires of several healthy adults. To increase sequencing depth and limit assay-specific biases, TCR repertoire library preparation and sequencing were carried out by different laboratories using diverse techniques. Leukapheresis yielded between about 0.85 and 10 billion PBMCs per donor. General conclusions and limits of the study: Compared with non-shared clonotypes, the clonotypes found in all four sorted-subset donors had higher generation probabilities. Naive subsets generally had larger estimated clonotype richness than memory subsets. The genetic and exposure-history diversity represented was limited by the small number of donors. Sampling was restricted to blood, and TCR repertoires in tissues likely differ from the TCR repertoires found in blood. Rarefaction of sorted-subset datasets indicated incomplete sequencing despite the large sequencing depth. Pairwise subsampling indicated that sequencing depth was expected to affect the degree of clonotype sharing among donors. Roughly 5% of naive CD4, 3% to 4% of naive CD8, about 2.4% of memory CD4, and less than 0.45% of memory CD8 clonotypes were shared across several donors.

Points on this clone: Its antigen is unknown. Base-call qualities are not available, and no considerably larger clone is one nucleotide away.

The germline V gene (reference sequence) specifies LNHDA as CDR1 and SQIVND as CDR2. V is cut by 0 bases and J by 2 bases, and the space between the germline ends is 10 bases. The CDR3 measures 15 amino acids from cysteine to phenylalanine. This entry keeps only the CDR3 DNA: 45 bases, framed from base 1. The donors were healthy, HIV-negative adults who had no recently reported acute infections or vaccinations. All donors were Caucasian adults living in Nashville, Tennessee, USA. CD4+ T cells were enriched through magnetic negative selection, after which naive cells were positively selected on CD45RA and the remaining negative fraction served as the memory subset. After blood collection by leukapheresis, PBMCs were isolated using Ficoll-Histopaque density gradient centrifugation and then cryopreserved in the vapor phase of liquid nitrogen. Purity and quantity of every magnetically sorted T cell population were checked by analytical flow cytometry. Each sorted fraction had its genomic DNA isolated and then quantified by UV absorbance on a Nanodrop 2000c.

TCR CDR3 regions were amplified from genomic DNA by multiplex PCR using the deep immunoSEQ assay. Genomic DNA extracted from each cell subset was distributed evenly over all wells of several immunoSEQ 96-well plates, and each plate served as one replicate. For sorted subsets, roughly 190 ng of genomic DNA, equivalent to roughly 30,000 T cell genomes, went into each replicate PCR. Purified libraries were measured with a Qubit 3.0 fluorometer, size-checked on a Bioanalyzer 2100, and measured again with the KAPA Library Quantification kit. Each immunoSEQ 96-well plate was sequenced on its own single-read 150-cycle Illumina NextSeq 550 flow cell. The paper's data handling went like this. Because only junctional sequences without quality scores were contained in the immunoSEQ output, filtering matching that applied to full-length reads could not be performed. Sequences were annotated with PyIR, a Python wrapper for IgBLAST v1.9, using IMGT germline references to assign V/J genes and CDR3. Reads were removed for weak V/J assignments (E-value above 1e-6), missing CDR3, stop codons, out-of-frame junctions, or ambiguous translated residues. V3J clonotypes were defined as sequences sharing the same inferred V gene, J gene, and CDR3 amino acid sequence. Percentage overlap between repertoires was computed as shared unique clonotypes divided by the size of the smaller repertoire. Three approaches were used to assess repertoire richness: RTK rarefaction, the Chao1 estimator, and Recon v2.1 estimates of unobserved clonotypes. Generation probabilities for all TCRbeta clonotypes obtained by the gDNA method from four donors were computed using OLGA. TCRdb holds this immuneACCESS table with in-frame rearrangements only. Some clones are missing; in checked studies, unresolved V genes explain under half, and the rest has no known cause. Clone size and the V and J calls come from that table; the DNA yielded D and trimming. Across this sample there are more than 400,000 clones, with about 96% seen only once. Nearly 0.065% of the sample belongs to the ten largest clones.

Sequencing was performed on naive CD4+ T cells sorted from blood. Sample cell subset or site, as interpreted from the label and publication: CD45RA+ positively selected. The rearranged segments are TRBV19 and TRBJ1-1, with a tentative D gene TRBD1 over 5 matching bases. The source of this sequence is a woman aged 25 to 39 in good health. The CDR3 reads CASSIDWQGNTEAFF. The nucleotides are TGTGCCAGTAGTATAGATTGGCAGGGTAACACTGAAGCTTTCTTT.